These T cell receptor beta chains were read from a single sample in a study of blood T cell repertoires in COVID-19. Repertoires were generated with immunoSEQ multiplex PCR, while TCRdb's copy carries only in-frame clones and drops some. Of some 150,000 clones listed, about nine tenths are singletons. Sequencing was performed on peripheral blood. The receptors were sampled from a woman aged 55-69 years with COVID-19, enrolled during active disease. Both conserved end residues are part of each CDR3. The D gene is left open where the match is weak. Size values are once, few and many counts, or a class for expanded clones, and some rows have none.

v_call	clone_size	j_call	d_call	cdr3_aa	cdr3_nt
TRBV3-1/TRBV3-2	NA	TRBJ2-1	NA	CASNTGGQIYNEQFF	TGTGCCAGCAACACGGGAGGACAGATATACAATGAGCAGTTCTTC
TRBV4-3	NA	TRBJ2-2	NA	CASSQPGTGELFF	TGCGCCAGCAGCCAACCGGGGACCGGGGAGCTGTTTTTT
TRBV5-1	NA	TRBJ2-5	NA	CASSLSGETQYF	TGCGCCAGCAGCTTGTCAGGGGAGACCCAGTACTTC
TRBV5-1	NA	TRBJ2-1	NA	CASMPGSDYNEQFF	TGCGCCAGCATGCCCGGTAGCGACTACAATGAGCAGTTCTTC
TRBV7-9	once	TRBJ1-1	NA	CASSLGAGMNTEAFF	TGTGCCAGCAGCTTAGGGGCGGGGATGAACACTGAAGCTTTCTTT
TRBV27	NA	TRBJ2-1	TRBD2	CASSRAPPSGAGPYNEQFF	TGTGCCAGCAGCCGCGCCCCGCCCTCGGGAGCGGGACCCTACAATGAGCAGTTCTTC
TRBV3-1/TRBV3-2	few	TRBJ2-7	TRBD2	CASSLLAGAYEQYF	TGTGCCAGCAGCCTCCTAGCGGGAGCCTACGAGCAGTACTTC
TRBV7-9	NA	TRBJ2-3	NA	CASSPPGGTQYF	TGTGCCAGCAGCCCTCCCGGGGGTACGCAGTATTTT
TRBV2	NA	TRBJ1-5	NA	CASSGGGSSQPQHF	TGTGCCAGCAGTGGGGGGGGCTCGAGTCAGCCCCAGCATTTT
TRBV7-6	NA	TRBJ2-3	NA	CASSLETGFTDTQYF	TGTGCCAGCAGCTTAGAAACGGGATTCACAGATACGCAGTATTTT
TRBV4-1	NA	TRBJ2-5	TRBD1	CASSLRQGAEETQYF	TGCGCCAGCAGCCTCCGCCAGGGGGCGGAAGAGACCCAGTACTTC